This T cell receptor beta chain came from a study of T cell responses to AZD1222 COVID-19 vaccine. Trimming removed 7 bases from V and 1 base from J, with 13 bases in between. Per the germline V gene, CDR1 is SNHLY and CDR2 is FYNNEI. This CDR3 comprises 14 residues. The protocol was immunoSEQ multiplex PCR, while the TCRdb copy is restricted to in-frame clones and leaves out a portion. The sample holds some 87,000 clones, around 91% seen once. This receptor was identified in an adult in good health. The chain carries TRBV2 and TRBJ2-5; D gene unclear. The sample in question was peripheral blood, obtained on day 0 of MenACWY control vaccination. Here the CDR3 reads CASKPDGTQETQYF. Here the CDR3 DNA reads TGTGCCAGCAAACCGGACGGAACCCAAGAGACCCAGTACTTC.